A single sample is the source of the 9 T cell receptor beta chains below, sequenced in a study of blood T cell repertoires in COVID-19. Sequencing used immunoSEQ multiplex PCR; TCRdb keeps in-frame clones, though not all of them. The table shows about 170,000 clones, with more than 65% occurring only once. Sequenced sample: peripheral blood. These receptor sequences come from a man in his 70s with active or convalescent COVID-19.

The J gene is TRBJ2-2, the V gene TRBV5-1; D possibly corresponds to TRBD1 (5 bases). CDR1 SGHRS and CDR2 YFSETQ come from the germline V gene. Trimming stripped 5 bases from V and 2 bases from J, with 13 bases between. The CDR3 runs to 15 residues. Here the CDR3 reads CASSPLDSNTGELFF. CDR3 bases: TGCGCCAGCAGTCCTCTCGACAGCAACACCGGGGAGCTGTTTTTT.

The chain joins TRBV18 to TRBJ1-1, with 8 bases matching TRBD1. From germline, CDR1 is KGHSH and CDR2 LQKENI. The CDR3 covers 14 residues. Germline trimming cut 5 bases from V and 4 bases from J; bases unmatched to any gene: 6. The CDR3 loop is CASSSSGGLTEAFF. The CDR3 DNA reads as TGTGCCAGCTCATCGTCAGGGGGCCTCACTGAAGCTTTCTTT.

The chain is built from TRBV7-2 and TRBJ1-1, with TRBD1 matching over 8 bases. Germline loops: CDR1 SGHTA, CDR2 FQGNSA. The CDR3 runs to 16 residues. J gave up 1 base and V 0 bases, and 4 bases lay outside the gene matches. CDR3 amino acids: CASSLATGTGNTEAFF. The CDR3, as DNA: TGTGCCAGCAGCTTAGCCACCGGGACAGGGAACACTGAAGCTTTCTTT. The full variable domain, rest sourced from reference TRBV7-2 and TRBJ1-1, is GAGVSQSPSNKVTEKGKDVELRCDPISGHTALYWYRQSLGQGLEFLIYFQGNSAPDKSGLPSDRFSAERTGGSVSTLTIQRTQQEDSAVYLCASSLATGTGNTEAFFGQGTRLTVV.

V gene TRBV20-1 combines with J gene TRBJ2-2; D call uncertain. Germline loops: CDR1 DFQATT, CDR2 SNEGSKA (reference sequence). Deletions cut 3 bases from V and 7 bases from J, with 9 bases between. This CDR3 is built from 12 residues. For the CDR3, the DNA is TGCAGTGCTAGTCGATCCGGCGGGGAGCTGTTTTTT. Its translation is CSASRSGGELFF.

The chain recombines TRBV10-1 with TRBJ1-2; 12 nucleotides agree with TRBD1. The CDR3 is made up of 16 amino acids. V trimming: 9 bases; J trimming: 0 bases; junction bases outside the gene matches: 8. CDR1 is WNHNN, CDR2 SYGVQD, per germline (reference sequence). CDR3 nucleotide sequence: TGCGCCAGTTCACCGGGACAGGGGGCTCCTAACTATGGCTACACCTTC. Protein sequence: CASSPGQGAPNYGYTF.

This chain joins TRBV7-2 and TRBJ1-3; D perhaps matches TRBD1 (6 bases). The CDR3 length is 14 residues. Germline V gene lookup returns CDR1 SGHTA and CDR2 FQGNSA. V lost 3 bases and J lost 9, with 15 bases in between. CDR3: CASSFDRPRGTIYF. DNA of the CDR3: TGTGCCAGCAGCTTCGACAGGCCCCGGGGCACCATATATTTT.

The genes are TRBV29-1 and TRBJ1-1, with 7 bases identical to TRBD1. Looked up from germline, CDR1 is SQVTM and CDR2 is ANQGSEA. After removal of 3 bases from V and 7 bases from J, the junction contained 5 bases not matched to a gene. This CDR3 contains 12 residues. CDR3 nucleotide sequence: TGCAGCGTTGAGCCGACAGGGAGTGAAGCTTTCTTT. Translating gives CSVEPTGSEAFF.

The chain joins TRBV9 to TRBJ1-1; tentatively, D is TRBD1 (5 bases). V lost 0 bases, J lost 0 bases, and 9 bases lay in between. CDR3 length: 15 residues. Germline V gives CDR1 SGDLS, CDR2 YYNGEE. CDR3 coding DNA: TGTGCCAGCAGCGTAGATTCGGGGGTGAACACTGAAGCTTTCTTT. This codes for CASSVDSGVNTEAFF.

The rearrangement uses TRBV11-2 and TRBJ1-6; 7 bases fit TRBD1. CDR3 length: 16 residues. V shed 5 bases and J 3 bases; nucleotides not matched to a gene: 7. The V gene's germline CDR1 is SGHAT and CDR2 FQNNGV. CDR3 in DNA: TGTGCCAGCAGCCCCGAGGGGACAGACTATAATTCACCCCTCCACTTT. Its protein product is CASSPEGTDYNSPLHF.